This TCR beta chain was sequenced in a study of T cells in Graves' hyperthyroidism and ophthalmopathy. Study at large: Peripheral blood specimens were obtained at initial diagnosis, prior to any treatment. The study, taken as a whole, reports: Ophthalmopathy prediction by the model preceded onset by a median about 6.8 months. Within blood appeared most thyroid clonotypes that had expanded above 0.001. The authors' 13 V-J model separated ophthalmopathy from stable hyperthyroidism.

Notes on this clonotype: Antigen specificity is unknown.

Amplified TCR beta CDR3 regions derived from RNA transcripts. First-round RT-PCR of the TCR CDR3 relied on the HTBI primer set. TCRdb reanalysed the multiplex PCR reads using MiXCR and keeps one entry per CDR3 protein. The data contain more than 450,000 distinct CDR3 sequences, just under 20% of them singletons. The germline V gene encodes CDR1 SGDLS and CDR2 YYNGEE. The CDR3 runs 15 residues. The V segment lost 0 bases and the J segment 4 bases; nucleotides outside the gene matches: 6. The chain links TRBV9 to TRBJ1-2, with TRBD1 identical over 7 bases. The receptor's source is a man aged 35 to 55 with Graves' ophthalmopathy. Sequences were obtained from blood. The DNA for the CDR3 is TGTGCCAGCAGCGTAGGAGCAGGGGGGTTCTATGGCTACACCTTC. Its protein product is CASSVGAGGFYGYTF. The variable domain in full, completed from reference TRBV9 and TRBJ1-2, reads DSGVTQTPKHLITATGQRVTLRCSPRSGDLSVYWYQQSLDQGLQFLIQYYNGEERAKGNILERFSAQQFPDLHSELNLSSLELGDSALYFCASSVGAGGFYGYTFGSGTRLTVV.